This T cell receptor (beta chain) was sequenced for a study of HIV-infected patients and healthy controls. Study overall: Viral load fell to undetectable in 11 of 16 patients by the second blood draw.

Reverse transcription used approximately 500 ng RNA and constant-region primers for alpha and beta. Separate chain-specific third strand synthesis with multiplexing indices produced the alpha and beta libraries. TCRdb reprocessed the 5' RACE reads via MiXCR and lists one record per CDR3 protein. The sample comprises around 10,000 distinct CDR3 sequences, roughly 7% of which are singletons, and about 36% rests with the top ten. CDR3 length: 13 residues. Germline-derived CDR1 and CDR2 are MNHNY and SVGAGI (reference sequence). Trimming shortened V by 10 bases and J by 2 bases, and 13 bases separated the two germline ends. All unsorted peripheral T cells were captured because whole blood was used without fractionation.

The material sequenced was blood, taken before antiretroviral therapy. The gene calls are TRBV6-6 and TRBJ2-3, with D perhaps TRBD1 (5 bases). This TCR was sampled from an adult with HIV infection. The CDR3 protein is CAILRALTDTQYF. The CDR3 DNA is TGTGCCATCCTCAGGGCCCTCACAGATACGCAGTATTTT.